This TCR beta chain came from a study of blood T cell repertoires in COVID-19. Study details: Material from acute and convalescent COVID-19 was sourced from the United States, Italy and Spain. The analysed material was cDNA or gDNA that came from T cells, B-cell-depleted T cells, or PBMCs.

Original data processing: Scientists estimated how many nucleated cells there were by amplifying reference gene primers. Measured with immunoSEQ multiplex PCR; TCRdb has only the in-frame clones, and not every one. The V and J calls and the clone size are those of that table, but D and trimming were determined from the DNA. The repertoire holds around 99,000 clones, with 75% to 90% as singletons. The ends were cut back, 11 bases at V and 1 base at J, with 14 bases in the middle. The CDR3 totals 13 residues. Germline CDR1 and CDR2: MNHEY and SVGAGI. The V gene is TRBV6-5, the J gene TRBJ1-1; D uncertain. This clonotype was obtained from a woman in her sixties or seventies with acute or convalescent COVID-19. Sequencing was done on a sample of peripheral blood. CDR3: CALLEDPNTEAFF. The DNA of the CDR3 is TGTGCCCTTTTGGAGGACCCGAACACTGAAGCTTTCTTT.